This T cell receptor beta chain was sequenced for a study of blood T cell repertoires in COVID-19. TCRdb's copy holds only in-frame clones and misses some; the assay was immunoSEQ multiplex PCR. Here the sample spans 150,000 or so clones, about 85% being singletons. The sample comprised peripheral blood. The source of this sequence is a woman in her 70s with COVID-19, enrolled during active disease.

CDR3 protein: CASSLGQVFSGANVLTF. The CDR3 DNA reads as TGTGCCAGCAGCTTAGGACAGGTTTTTTCTGGGGCCAACGTCCTGACTTTC. The rearrangement links TRBV7-9 to TRBJ2-6; tentative D call: TRBD1 (6 bases). Germline CDR1 SEHNR, CDR2 FQNEAQ (reference sequence). The CDR3 is 17 residues long. Trimming took off 1 base at V and 1 base at J, with 11 bases between the two ends.